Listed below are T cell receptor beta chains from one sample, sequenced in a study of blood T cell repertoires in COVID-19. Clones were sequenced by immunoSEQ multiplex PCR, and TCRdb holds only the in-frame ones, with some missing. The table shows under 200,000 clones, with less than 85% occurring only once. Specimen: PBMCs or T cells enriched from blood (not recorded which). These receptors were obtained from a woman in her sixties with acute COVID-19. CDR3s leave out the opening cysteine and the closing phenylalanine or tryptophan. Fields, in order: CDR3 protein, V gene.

cdr3_aa: ASSLTYNEQF
v_call: TRBV3-1/TRBV3-2

cdr3_aa: ASSPGSRSSYNEQF
v_call: TRBV18

cdr3_aa: ASSPGAQTYGYT
v_call: TRBV18

cdr3_aa: ASSLTVRETQY
v_call: TRBV7-6

cdr3_aa: ASSPRGRGTDTQY
v_call: TRBV3-1/TRBV3-2

cdr3_aa: ASSFSTDRNYEQY
v_call: TRBV7-9

cdr3_aa: AWRSAGRYGYT
v_call: TRBV30

cdr3_aa: ASSVGGGPIDTQY
v_call: TRBV10-1

cdr3_aa: AWSSDSNQPQH
v_call: TRBV30

cdr3_aa: ASSPGTRSRLGFPDTQY
v_call: TRBV7-9

cdr3_aa: ASIGGYEQY
v_call: TRBV27

cdr3_aa: ARSFRAAYNEQF
v_call: TRBV5-3

cdr3_aa: ASSQLAGGPREQF
v_call: TRBV16

cdr3_aa: ASSQAGTGDEAF
v_call: TRBV3-1/TRBV3-2

cdr3_aa: ASSEIAGINEQF
v_call: TRBV21-1

cdr3_aa: ASSYSGGSNYGYT
v_call: TRBV6-2/TRBV6-3

cdr3_aa: ASSLYLMGLPKVDEQF
v_call: TRBV7-9

cdr3_aa: ASEGLNTEAF
v_call: TRBV6-5

cdr3_aa: ASRRWGDVGELF
v_call: TRBV5-4

cdr3_aa: ASSSGGGLDTQY
v_call: TRBV18

cdr3_aa: ASSRPGNSPLH
v_call: TRBV6-2/TRBV6-3

cdr3_aa: ASSPLRGGLAALRPQQY
v_call: TRBV11-2

cdr3_aa: ASSLKGDSRPGYT
v_call: TRBV7-9

cdr3_aa: ASSLTAINEKLF
v_call: TRBV28

cdr3_aa: ASSLAGGQGYF
v_call: TRBV5-6

cdr3_aa: ASSFSGTSYNEQF
v_call: TRBV7-2

cdr3_aa: ASTAGTVRGGYT
v_call: TRBV19

cdr3_aa: ATSDRGNYGYT
v_call: TRBV24-1

cdr3_aa: ASSAPRGGDDYT
v_call: TRBV9

cdr3_aa: ASSATGEETQY
v_call: TRBV12-3/TRBV12-4

cdr3_aa: ASSLANNEQF
v_call: TRBV5-4

cdr3_aa: ASSEGHGTDTQY
v_call: TRBV2

cdr3_aa: ASSLAASTDTQY
v_call: TRBV7-9

cdr3_aa: ASSQGLELRREY
v_call: TRBV5-1

cdr3_aa: ASSLAPTQGQEKLF
v_call: TRBV5-5

cdr3_aa: ASSIEGHAEAF
v_call: TRBV19

cdr3_aa: ASSQSDTYGGYT
v_call: TRBV7-9

cdr3_aa: ASSLMTSFTGELF
v_call: TRBV7-8

cdr3_aa: ASSQQGLTNEQF
v_call: TRBV4-2

cdr3_aa: ASSGMTGEETQY
v_call: TRBV5-1

cdr3_aa: ASSFQQGTEAF
v_call: TRBV7-2